The rows below give T cell receptor beta chains drawn from one sample of a study of T-cell reconstitution after alpha-beta-depleted transplantation in children. TCRdb re-analysed the PCR reads in MiXCR, keeping a single row per CDR3 protein. The sample yields some 840,000 distinct CDR3 sequences, 16% seen once. The sample consisted of PBMCs, mostly from graft donor cells, taken 360 days after TCRalphabeta/CD19-depleted stem cell transplant. The receptor source for this set is a male patient between 5 and 17 years old who had a stem cell transplant for acute lymphoblastic leukemia, so the T cells may come from the graft donor. The CDR3 runs from the conserved cysteine through the conserved F or W. Size tells how often a clone was seen (once, few, many) or the class of an expanded clone, and some rows leave it out.

TRBJ2-5,TRBV5-1,14,NA,CASSPSGARKTQYF
TRBJ1-3,TRBV7-3,16,NA,CASSLAGPPTGNTIYF
TRBJ2-7,TRBV29-1,13,NA,CSVKLAPTYEQYF
TRBJ2-1,TRBV5-1,16,NA,CASSLAYITGGFEQFF
TRBJ1-1,TRBV5-6,14,few,CASSRPETNTEAFF
TRBJ2-3,TRBV29-1,12,NA,CSVVVLARTQYF
TRBJ1-4,TRBV5-1,14,few,CASSHDRGGEKLFF
TRBJ2-2,TRBV10-2,13,few,CASAWSNTGELFF
TRBJ2-7,TRBV25-1,11,few,CASSQRGGQYF
TRBJ2-7,TRBV5-1,15,NA,CASRSGNPPSYEQYF
TRBJ2-1,TRBV9,17,NA,CASSVHEGTSPYNEQFF
TRBJ2-1,TRBV20-1,14,few,CSARGGGPKNEQFF
TRBJ1-6,TRBV20-1,15,few,CSARTWGRNNSPLHF
TRBJ1-2,TRBV12-3/TRBV12-4,14,NA,CASSTVGGRDGYTF
TRBJ2-5,TRBV7-8,14,NA,CASSLFRGQETQYF
TRBJ1-1,TRBV12-3/TRBV12-4,14,few,CASSLASLNTEAFF
TRBJ2-7,TRBV5-1,14,NA,CASSWTGKGDEQYF
TRBJ2-6,TRBV6-5,18,NA,CASSYSGGSGSGANVLTF
TRBJ2-5,TRBV5-1,13,many,CASSLGQGETQYF
TRBJ2-7,TRBV9,14,few,CASSWGTGRYEQYF
TRBJ2-7,TRBV5-1,15,NA,CASSEGTARVYEQYF
TRBJ1-1,TRBV12-3/TRBV12-4,17,NA,CASSRDPAGHPNTEAFF
TRBJ2-1,TRBV6-1,16,few,CASHPGGTSSYNEQFF
TRBJ2-3,TRBV5-5,12,few,CASSVPVDTQYF
TRBJ2-5,TRBV12-3/TRBV12-4,14,NA,CASSLQSPQETQYF
TRBJ2-3,TRBV4-1,13,few,CASSQPNTDTQYF
TRBJ2-7,TRBV20-1,13,few,CRGSHGTGGEQYF
TRBJ2-1,TRBV12-3/TRBV12-4,13,NA,CASRKGDYNEQFF
TRBJ2-1,TRBV5-1,16,many,CASSLANAGTYNEQFF
TRBJ2-3,TRBV29-1,14,few,CSVAGTGSLDTQYF
TRBJ2-5,TRBV12-3/TRBV12-4,13,NA,CASSFASQETQYF
TRBJ2-7,TRBV19,17,NA,CASSIASGLAGTYEQYF
TRBJ2-5,TRBV12-3/TRBV12-4,14,many,CASSLSPREETQYF
TRBJ2-7,TRBV4-1,18,NA,CASSSRAGGWEEPYEQYF
TRBJ1-4,TRBV11-3,14,NA,CASSLGLWDEKLFF
TRBJ2-7,TRBV11-2,20,NA,CASSLGSVGYFHEIPYEQYF
TRBJ1-2,TRBV18,14,NA,CASSPTGVAYGYTF
TRBJ2-2,TRBV5-1,16,NA,CASSLVAGWVTGELFF
TRBJ2-3,TRBV12-3/TRBV12-4,14,NA,CASSFTAGVGTQYF